This T cell receptor beta chain was sequenced for a study of human T cells and chemical hapten exposure. Across the whole study: Donors were sensitized with 2% DPC on the upper inner arm. Each week of the approximately 24-week study, patients had diphenylcyclopropenone applied to the scalp. How much TCR each sample yielded varied, mostly because pooled library volumes differed slightly.

TCRdb called the RACE reads again in MiXCR, with one record for every CDR3 protein. Here the sample spans approximately 350,000 distinct CDR3 sequences, around 6% being singletons. Study-level findings and limits: There were significantly more large CDR3 similarity clusters among expanded TCRs than among controls.

As for time point: patch test 2, 6 weeks after DPC sensitization. As to treatment: therapeutic diphenylcyclopropenone sensitization with weekly scalp DPC. This clonotype has a handful of counts. As yet, its antigen is unknown. The TCR was taken from a woman aged 18-30 years with alopecia areata. Some clones in this sample may be carry-over from other donors' samples. The sample consisted of whole blood, taken in connection with sensitization to the hapten diphenylcyclopropenone (DPC).

The CDR3 sequence is CASSFSRKLAKNIQYF. Here the CDR3 DNA reads TGTGCCAGCAGTTTTTCTAGGAAGTTAGCCAAAAACATTCAGTACTTC. The V and J genes are TRBV27 and TRBJ2-4; no firm D call. The CDR3 loop spans 16 amino acids. CDR1 is MNHEY, CDR2 SMNVEV, per germline (reference sequence). Trimming pared 3 bases from V and 0 bases from J, leaving 12 bases between.